Following are 20 T cell receptor beta chains from one sample sequenced in a study of post-analysis software for immune sequencing data. TCR beta libraries were prepared from cDNA with unique molecular identifiers. TCRdb itself ran the PCR reads through MiXCR, one entry per CDR3 protein. The table lists hundreds of thousands of distinct CDR3 sequences, roughly 30% of them singletons. Study results and limitations: There were five TRBV segments more frequent in patients than controls, and TRBV5-6, TRBV5-1 and TRBV20-1 were among them.

For these TCRs, the target antigens are not known. Sequenced: blood. These receptors were collected from a girl under 18 with multiple sclerosis.

This chain connects TRBV27 to TRBJ1-5; D unresolved. The V end lost 3 bases, the J end lost 2 bases, and 8 bases lay between the germline ends. Germline V gene lookup returns CDR1 MNHEY and CDR2 SMNVEV (reference sequence). CDR3 length equals 14 residues. The CDR3, as DNA: TGTGCCAGCAGTTTTATGGCAGGCAATCAGCCCCAGCATTTT. Amino acid sequence: CASSFMAGNQPQHF.

In its sample, this clonotype was seen a few times. The J gene is TRBJ1-5, the V gene TRBV7-9, with a possible D match to TRBD1 (5 bases). Germline V gene lookup returns CDR1 SEHNR and CDR2 FQNEAQ (reference sequence). Trimming pared 0 bases from V and 7 bases from J, leaving 13 bases between. The CDR3 covers 15 residues. The CDR3 bases are TGTGCCAGCAGCTTAGCGAGGGACGCCGGGCAGCCCCAGCATTTT. Its translation is CASSLARDAGQPQHF.

The chain has TRBV15 and TRBJ2-7; D gene uncertain. Looked up from germline, CDR1 is LNHNV and CDR2 is YYDKDF (reference sequence). Trimming pared 1 base from V and 5 bases from J, leaving 6 bases between. The CDR3 has 12 amino acids. The DNA for the CDR3 is TGTGCCACCAGCAGAGTTGGAGACGAGCAGTACTTC. This codes for CATSRVGDEQYF.

The gene calls are TRBV6-4 and TRBJ2-2; D gene unclear. Trimming left V 0 bases short and J 7 bases short, with 12 bases between. This CDR3 spans 15 amino acids. Germline values: CDR1 MRHNA, CDR2 SNTAGT. The CDR3 DNA reads TGTGCCAGCAGTGACTCAGGGCTACCCGGCGGGGAGCTGTTTTTT. It yields the protein CASSDSGLPGGELFF.

This clonotype has at least ten counts. CDR3 nucleotides: TGCGCCAGCAGCTTGGCCTCTAGGAAGGAAGATACGCAGTATTTT. Translated: CASSLASRKEDTQYF. This rearrangement joins TRBV5-1 to TRBJ2-3; D gene uncertain. Germline CDR1 SGHRS, CDR2 YFSETQ. V was pared by 0 bases and J by 5 bases, with 13 bases between. The CDR3 is made up of 15 amino acids.

The chain couples TRBV29-1 to TRBJ2-5, with D possibly TRBD2 on 6 matching bases. This CDR3 is 14 amino acids long. The germline CDR1 and CDR2 sequences are SQVTM and ANQGSEA. Trimming took 0 bases from V and 7 from J, leaving 15 bases between them. This CDR3 is CSVEDRGKMGTQYF. In DNA, the CDR3 is TGCAGCGTTGAAGATCGGGGGAAGATGGGGACCCAGTACTTC.

This clonotype was recorded a few times. V and J are TRBV15 and TRBJ2-1; 7 bases are a match to TRBD2. The CDR3 covers 16 residues. The V gene end was trimmed by 5 bases and the J gene end by 8 bases; junction bases not matched to a gene: 15. Germline CDR1 and CDR2: LNHNV and YYDKDF (reference sequence). CDR3 nucleotide sequence: TGTGCCACCAGCCCCCAGGGACGGGGGGTTGTCCATGAGCAGTTCTTC. This sequence encodes CATSPQGRGVVHEQFF.

The chain carries TRBV27 and TRBJ2-7; 14 nucleotides line up with TRBD2. The V and J ends lost 5 bases and 7 bases, in that order; junction bases with no gene match: 10. Per the germline V gene, CDR1 is MNHEY and CDR2 is SMNVEV (reference sequence). The CDR3 consists of 16 residues. CDR3 sequence reads: CASSQPGLAGENEQYF. CDR3 coding DNA: TGTGCCAGCAGTCAACCGGGACTAGCGGGGGAAAATGAGCAGTACTTC.

J is TRBJ2-7 and V is TRBV7-9, with D unclear. V lost 5 bases and J 0 bases, leaving 11 bases between the germline ends. The germline CDR1 and CDR2 sequences are SEHNR and FQNEAQ (reference sequence). This CDR3 comprises 14 residues. The CDR3 loop reads CASSGRISSYEQYF. The CDR3 nucleotides read TGTGCCAGCAGCGGGCGGATCAGCTCCTACGAGCAGTACTTC.

In its sample, this clonotype was seen a few times. The J gene is TRBJ2-1, the V gene TRBV6-2 or TRBV6-3, with 8 bases aligning to TRBD2. The germline gives CDR1 MNHEY, CDR2 SVGEGT. CDR3 length: 15 amino acids. The ends lost 6 bases at V and 2 bases at J; junction bases unmatched: 6. Written as DNA, the CDR3 is TGTGCCAGCAGCATTAGCGGGGACACCTACAATGAGCAGTTCTTC. Residues: CASSISGDTYNEQFF.

The chain is built from TRBV25-1 and TRBJ2-7; 7 nucleotides agree with TRBD1. V shed 11 bases, J shed 3 bases, and the junction held 10 bases outside the gene matches. The germline gives CDR1 MGHDK, CDR2 SYGVNS. The CDR3 has 13 residues. As DNA, the CDR3 is TGTGCCGGACGACAGGGCAGAGGCTACGAGCAGTACTTC. Protein: CAGRQGRGYEQYF.

A remark on this clonotype: A junction end diverges from the germline sequence, so it may reflect a read error. The genes are TRBV7-9 and TRBJ2-7; weak D call: TRBD2 (5 bases). CDR3 length equals 16 residues. CDR1 is SEHNR, CDR2 FQNEAQ, per germline (reference sequence). DNA of the CDR3: TGTGCCAACAGCATAATTAGCGAGACCCAAACCTACGAGCAGTACTTC. This encodes CANSIISETQTYEQYF.

This chain uses TRBV20-1 with TRBJ2-4; D might be TRBD1 (7 bases). Trimming pared 3 bases from V and 9 bases from J, leaving 12 bases between. This CDR3 region has 12 residues. Germline V gene sequence: CDR1 DFQATT, CDR2 SNEGSKA (reference sequence). CDR3 region: CSARAGGGIQYF. CDR3 in DNA: TGCAGTGCTAGGGCAGGGGGAGGCATTCAGTACTTC.

The V call is TRBV20-1, the J call TRBJ2-3; D unresolved. CDR3 length: 13 residues. The V and J ends lost 6 bases and 4 bases respectively, with 14 bases between them. Germline V gene sequence: CDR1 DFQATT, CDR2 SNEGSKA (reference sequence). The CDR3 coding sequence is TGCAGTGCCCTTTACTTCGGTGCAGATACGCAGTATTTT. It translates to CSALYFGADTQYF.

This clonotype was detected only a few times. The chain carries TRBV28 and TRBJ2-3; 7 bases line up with TRBD2. The CDR3 sequence is 17 residues long. The V gene's germline CDR1 is MDHEN and CDR2 SYDVKM. The J segment lost 0 bases and the V segment lost 6 bases, leaving 12 bases of the junction unmatched. CDR3 residues: CASSPGGRAASTDTQYF. As DNA, the CDR3 is TGTGCCAGCAGCCCTGGGGGGAGGGCTGCTAGCACAGATACGCAGTATTTT.

The chain recombines TRBV7-2 with TRBJ2-7; TRBD2 agrees at 13 bases. V lost 0 bases and J lost 1; bases outside the gene matches: 6. The CDR3 extends over 18 amino acids. Germline CDR1 and CDR2: SGHTA and FQGNSA. CDR3 in amino acids: CASSLAVGLAGVSYEQYF. The CDR3 bases are TGTGCCAGCAGCTTAGCGGTCGGACTAGCGGGAGTTTCCTACGAGCAGTACTTC.

This chain joins TRBV29-1 and TRBJ2-1; D possibly corresponds to TRBD1 (5 bases). Trimming removed 4 bases from V and 5 bases from J, with 9 bases in between. This CDR3 spans 12 amino acids. Germline loops: CDR1 SQVTM, CDR2 ANQGSEA. CDR3 loop: CSVARADNEQFF. The CDR3 DNA reads as TGCAGCGTTGCCAGGGCGGACAATGAGCAGTTCTTC.

This chain joins TRBV19 and TRBJ1-3; D may be TRBD1 (6 bases). Germline lookup yields CDR1 LNHDA and CDR2 SQIVND (reference sequence). With 3 bases removed from V and 0 bases from J, the gap between germline ends came to 15 bases. The CDR3 covers 17 residues. The CDR3 nucleotides read TGTGCCAGTAGTATGGACCGGGACACCCTCTCTGGAAACACCATATATTTT. Translating gives CASSMDRDTLSGNTIYF.

This chain joins TRBV20-1 and TRBJ1-6, with 9 bases that match TRBD1. This CDR3 has 15 amino acids. V dropped 6 bases and J dropped 5; count of bases not matched to a gene: 8. Germline CDR1 is DFQATT and CDR2 is SNEGSKA (reference sequence). CDR3 loop: CSAPKRQGDNSPLHF. CDR3 DNA sequence: TGCAGTGCCCCAAAACGACAGGGGGATAATTCACCCCTCCACTTT.

This clonotype was observed many times. The V gene is TRBV29-1, the J gene TRBJ2-5; either TRBD1 or TRBD2 may fit D (6 bases each). The V gene's germline CDR1 is SQVTM and CDR2 ANQGSEA. The CDR3 consists of 12 residues. Deletions cut 6 bases from V and 5 bases from J, with 13 bases between. The chain's CDR3 is CSVHPGGETQYF. The CDR3 DNA reads as TGCAGCGTGCACCCCGGGGGCGAGACCCAGTACTTC. Supplemented by reference TRBV29-1 and TRBJ2-5, the full variable domain reads SAVISQKPSRDICQRGTSLTIQCQVDSQVTMMFWYRQQPGQSLTLIATANQGSEATYESGFVIDKFPISRPNLTFSTLTVSNMSPEDSSIYLCSVHPGGETQYFGPGTRLLVL.